The 3 T cell receptor beta chains below were found in one sample sequenced in a study of identical twins. TCRdb fed the 5' RACE reads into MiXCR, producing one record per CDR3 protein. The repertoire includes 550,000 to 800,000 distinct CDR3 sequences, less than 9% of them detected once, and 1.5% to 2% sits in the top ten. The sample also formed part of further work on yellow fever vaccine responses in identical twins.

Sequencing was carried out using PBMCs. The source is a woman aged 18-30 years in good health.

This clonotype occurred a few times. The chain has TRBV2 and TRBJ2-1; 10 nucleotides line up with TRBD2. The V segment lost 2 bases and the J segment 8 bases; nucleotides outside the gene matches: 9. The CDR3 loop spans 16 amino acids. CDR1 is SNHLY and CDR2 is FYNNEI in the germline V gene. CDR3 amino acids: CASSETWLAGVYEQFF. The CDR3 DNA follows: TGTGCCAGCAGTGAAACCTGGCTAGCGGGAGTATATGAGCAGTTCTTC.

The chain is built from TRBV7-8 and TRBJ1-1; D perhaps matches TRBD1 (5 bases). V was trimmed by 6 bases and J by 3 bases, leaving 14 bases between them. This CDR3 has 14 amino acids. Germline-derived CDR1 and CDR2 are SGHVS and FQNEAQ. As DNA, the CDR3 is TGTGCCAGCAGTATAAACAGGTGGGACACTGAAGCTTTCTTT. Translation: CASSINRWDTEAFF.

The chain joins TRBV29-1 to TRBJ2-7, with D uncertain. The CDR3 contains 14 residues. V lost 6 bases, J lost 5 bases, and 20 bases lay in between. Germline V gene data show CDR1 as SQVTM and CDR2 as ANQGSEA. The CDR3 region has the DNA TGCAGCGTCCAAGTAGGCCCCTTTTTGGACGAGCAGTACTTC. This encodes CSVQVGPFLDEQYF.